The sequence of this T cell receptor (beta chain) was determined in a study of T cell responses to AZD1222 COVID-19 vaccine. Study results and limitations: Just five or six AZD1222 recipients tested seropositive at baseline.

The V and J ends lost 6 bases and 10 bases respectively, with 18 bases between them. Germline V gene sequence: CDR1 ENHRY, CDR2 SYGVKD. The CDR3 totals 13 residues. As regards this clone: Its target is not known.

Some clones are missing from TCRdb's copy, which holds only in-frame ones; the method was immunoSEQ multiplex PCR. The data contain roughly 100,000 clones, 90% of them singletons. This chain joins TRBV10-3 and TRBJ2-5; perhaps TRBD2 as D (5 bases). This receptor was identified in an adult in good health. Material: peripheral blood, obtained on day 0 of AZD1222 vaccination. Here the CDR3 reads CAISKDGLRGQYF. CDR3 nucleotides: TGTGCCATCAGCAAGGACGGACTTCGGGGCCAGTACTTC.